This T cell receptor beta chain is drawn from a study of technical replicates of blood from a handful of donors. Only in-frame clones appear in the TCRdb table, and some are missing; sequencing was by immunoSEQ multiplex PCR. The table includes 95,000 or so clones, roughly 96% detected once. This CDR3 comprises 17 residues. Losses at the gene ends were 4 bases for V and 7 bases for J; bases not matched to a gene: 12. Per the germline V gene, CDR1 is LGHNA and CDR2 is YSLEER. This TCR was sampled from a human donor in good health. Sequenced sample: T cells isolated from PBMCs. V is TRBV4-3 and J is TRBJ2-2, with TRBD2 matching 10 bases. CDR3 loop: CASSPLPSGSTIGELFF. The CDR3 DNA is TGCGCCAGCAGCCCTCTCCCTAGCGGGAGTACGATCGGGGAGCTGTTTTTT.